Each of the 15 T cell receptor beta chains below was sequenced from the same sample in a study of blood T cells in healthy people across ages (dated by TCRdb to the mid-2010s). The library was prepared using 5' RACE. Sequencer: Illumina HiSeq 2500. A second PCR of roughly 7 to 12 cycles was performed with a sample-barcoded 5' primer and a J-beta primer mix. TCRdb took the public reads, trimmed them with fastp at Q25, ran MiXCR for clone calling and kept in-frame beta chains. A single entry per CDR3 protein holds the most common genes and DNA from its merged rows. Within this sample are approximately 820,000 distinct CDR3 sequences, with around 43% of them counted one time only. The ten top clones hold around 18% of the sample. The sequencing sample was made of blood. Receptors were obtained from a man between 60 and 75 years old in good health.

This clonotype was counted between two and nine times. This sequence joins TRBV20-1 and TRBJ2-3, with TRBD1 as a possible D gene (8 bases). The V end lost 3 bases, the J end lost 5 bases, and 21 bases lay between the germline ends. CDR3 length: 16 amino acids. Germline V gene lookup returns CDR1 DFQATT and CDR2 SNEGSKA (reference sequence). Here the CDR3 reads CSASGGEGQAQDTQYF. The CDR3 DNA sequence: TGCAGTGCTAGTGGGGGGGAGGGACAGGCCCAAGATACGCAGTATTTT.

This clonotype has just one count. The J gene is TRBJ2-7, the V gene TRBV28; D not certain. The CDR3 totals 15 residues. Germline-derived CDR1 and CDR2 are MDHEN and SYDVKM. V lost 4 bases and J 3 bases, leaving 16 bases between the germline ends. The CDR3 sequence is CASSWVGERRYEQYF. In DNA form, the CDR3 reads TGTGCCAGCAGTTGGGTTGGGGAACGCCGCTACGAGCAGTACTTC.

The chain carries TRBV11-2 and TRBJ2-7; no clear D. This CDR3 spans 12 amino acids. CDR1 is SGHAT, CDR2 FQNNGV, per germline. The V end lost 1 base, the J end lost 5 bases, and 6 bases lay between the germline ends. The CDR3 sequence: CASSLGQHEQYF. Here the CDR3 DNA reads TGTGCCAGCAGCTTAGGCCAACACGAGCAGTACTTC.

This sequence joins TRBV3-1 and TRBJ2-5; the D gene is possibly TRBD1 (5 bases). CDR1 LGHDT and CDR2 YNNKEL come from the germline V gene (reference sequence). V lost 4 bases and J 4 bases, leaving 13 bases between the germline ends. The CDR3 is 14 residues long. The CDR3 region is CASSPDSVGETQYF. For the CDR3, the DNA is TGTGCCAGCAGCCCCGACAGTGTTGGAGAGACCCAGTACTTC.

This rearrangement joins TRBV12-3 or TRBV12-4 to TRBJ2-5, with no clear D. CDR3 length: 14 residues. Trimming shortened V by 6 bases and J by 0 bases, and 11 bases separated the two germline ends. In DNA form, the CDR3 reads TGTGCCAGCAGGAAGGAGAGCTACCAAGAGACCCAGTACTTC. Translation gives CASRKESYQETQYF.

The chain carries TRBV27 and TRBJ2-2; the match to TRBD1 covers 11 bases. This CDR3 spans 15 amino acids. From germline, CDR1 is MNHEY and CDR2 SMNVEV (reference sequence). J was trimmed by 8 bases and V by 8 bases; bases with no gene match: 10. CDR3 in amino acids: CASRRTGGEGGELFF. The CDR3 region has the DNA TGTGCCAGCCGCCGGACAGGGGGCGAGGGAGGGGAGCTGTTTTTT.

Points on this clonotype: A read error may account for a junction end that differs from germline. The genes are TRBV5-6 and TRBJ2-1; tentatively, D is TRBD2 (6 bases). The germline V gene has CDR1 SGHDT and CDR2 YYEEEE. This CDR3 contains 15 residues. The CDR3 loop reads CASSGAGRAYNEPFF. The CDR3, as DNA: TGTGCCAGCAGTGGGGCGGGGCGAGCCTACAATGAGCCGTTCTTC.

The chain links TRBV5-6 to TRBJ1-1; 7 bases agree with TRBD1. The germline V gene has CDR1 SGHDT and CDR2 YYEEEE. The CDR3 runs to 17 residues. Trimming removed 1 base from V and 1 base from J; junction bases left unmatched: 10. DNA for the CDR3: TGTGCCAGCAGCTTGCCCCGGGACAGCGAGGGGAACACTGAAGCTTTCTTT. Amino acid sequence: CASSLPRDSEGNTEAFF.

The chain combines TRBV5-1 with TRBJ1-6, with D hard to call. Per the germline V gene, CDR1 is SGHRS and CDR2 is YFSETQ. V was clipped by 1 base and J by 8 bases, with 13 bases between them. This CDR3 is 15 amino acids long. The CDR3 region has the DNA TGCGCCAGCAGCTTGTGGGAATCGGGAGATTCACCCCTCCACTTT. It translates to CASSLWESGDSPLHF.

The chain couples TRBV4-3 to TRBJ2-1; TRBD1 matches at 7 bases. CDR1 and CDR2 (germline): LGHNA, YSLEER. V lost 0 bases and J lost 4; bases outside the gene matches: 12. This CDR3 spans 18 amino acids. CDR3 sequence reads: CASSQEKGQSLVYNEQFF. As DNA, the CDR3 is TGCGCCAGCAGCCAAGAGAAGGGACAGTCTTTGGTATACAATGAGCAGTTCTTC.

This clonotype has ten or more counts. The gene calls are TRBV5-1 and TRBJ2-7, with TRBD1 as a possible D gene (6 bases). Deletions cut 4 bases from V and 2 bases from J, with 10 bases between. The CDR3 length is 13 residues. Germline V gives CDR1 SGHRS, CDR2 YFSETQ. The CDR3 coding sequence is TGCGCCAGCAGCGAAGGACAGCCCTACGAGCAGTACTTC. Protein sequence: CASSEGQPYEQYF.

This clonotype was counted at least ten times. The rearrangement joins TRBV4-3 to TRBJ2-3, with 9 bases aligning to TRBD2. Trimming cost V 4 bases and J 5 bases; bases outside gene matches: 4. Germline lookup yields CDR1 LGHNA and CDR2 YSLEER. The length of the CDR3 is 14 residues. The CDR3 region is CASSRQRGEDTQYF. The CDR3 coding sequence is TGCGCCAGCAGCCGCCAGCGGGGGGAAGATACGCAGTATTTT.

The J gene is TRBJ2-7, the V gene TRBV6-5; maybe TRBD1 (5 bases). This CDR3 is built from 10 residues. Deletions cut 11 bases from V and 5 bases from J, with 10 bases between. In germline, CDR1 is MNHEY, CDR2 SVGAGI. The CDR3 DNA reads TGTGCCGCCAGGGAACACGAGCAGTACTTC. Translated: CAAREHEQYF.

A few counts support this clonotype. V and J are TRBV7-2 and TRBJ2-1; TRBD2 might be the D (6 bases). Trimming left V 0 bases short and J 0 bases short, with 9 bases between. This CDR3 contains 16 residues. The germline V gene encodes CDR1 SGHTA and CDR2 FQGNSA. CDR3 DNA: TGTGCCAGCAGCTTAGCTGGCGGGATCTCCTACAATGAGCAGTTCTTC. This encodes CASSLAGGISYNEQFF.

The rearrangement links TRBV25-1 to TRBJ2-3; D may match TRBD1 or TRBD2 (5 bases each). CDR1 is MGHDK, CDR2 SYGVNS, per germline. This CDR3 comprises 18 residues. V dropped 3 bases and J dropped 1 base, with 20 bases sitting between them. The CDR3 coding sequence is TGTGCCAGCAGTGACATAGGGACCGAAAGATATGGCACAGATACGCAGTATTTT. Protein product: CASSDIGTERYGTDTQYF.